This entry lists 10 T cell receptor beta chains sequenced from one sample in a study of T-cell memory formation after mild COVID-19. MiXCR, applied by TCRdb to the 5' RACE reads, yields one record per CDR3 protein. This table holds about 140,000 distinct CDR3 sequences, approximately 6% found once. The sequencing input was PBMCs or a T cell subset sorted from them (not recorded which). The receptors shown here come from an adult woman who had mild COVID-19 (a few samples of this study predate the infection). Cell type and time point are not known.

This clonotype was counted many times. The chain uses TRBV11-3 and TRBJ1-1; no definite D call. Germline-derived CDR1 and CDR2 are SGHNT and YENEEA. Trimming shortened V by 0 bases and J by 6 bases, and 29 bases separated the two germline ends. CDR3 length: 20 amino acids. The CDR3 nucleotides are TGTGCCAGCAGCTTAGATCCATTAGGTATTTTACAGCGGAGTCATTCTGAAGCTTTCTTT. It yields the protein CASSLDPLGILQRSHSEAFF. The full variable domain, in which reference TRBV11-3 and TRBJ1-1 provide the parts outside the CDR3, is EAGVVQSPRYKIIEKKQPVAFWCNPISGHNTLYWYLQNLGQGPELLIRYENEEAVDDSQLPKDRFSAERLKGVDSTLKIQPAELGDSAVYLCASSLDPLGILQRSHSEAFFGQGTRLTVV.

This clonotype occurred a few times. This rearrangement joins TRBV18 to TRBJ2-5; tentatively, D is TRBD1 (5 bases). With 6 bases removed from V and 2 bases from J, the gap between germline ends came to 10 bases. This CDR3 spans 13 amino acids. Germline V gene data show CDR1 as KGHSH and CDR2 as LQKENI. The CDR3 DNA reads TGTGCCAGCTCGCCGAGACAGCAAGAGACCCAGTACTTC. It translates to CASSPRQQETQYF.

On this clonotype: A clone one base away is much larger, so this may be a read error. This chain connects TRBV5-1 to TRBJ2-5; tentatively, D is TRBD1 or TRBD2 (5 bases each). CDR1 is SGHRS, CDR2 YFSETQ, per germline. This CDR3 has 11 amino acids. CDR3: CASSLDGTKYF. The DNA of the CDR3 is TGCGCCAGCAGCTTGGATGGGACCAAGTACTTC.

This clonotype was picked up many times. The chain has TRBV20-1 and TRBJ2-7, with D tentatively TRBD1 (6 bases). The ends were cut back, 6 bases at V and 3 bases at J, with 15 bases in the middle. The CDR3 consists of 13 residues. Germline assignment: CDR1 DFQATT and CDR2 SNEGSKA (reference sequence). CDR3 amino acids: CSAADRSLYEQYF. As DNA, the CDR3 is TGCAGTGCCGCTGACAGGTCCCTCTACGAGCAGTACTTC.

This clonotype was picked up many times. V and J are TRBV5-1 and TRBJ1-6; TRBD1 aligns across 7 bases. The germline V gene encodes CDR1 SGHRS and CDR2 YFSETQ. The CDR3 runs to 15 residues. V dropped 0 bases and J dropped 9; count of bases not matched to a gene: 6. The CDR3 spells CASSLDRGSVSPLHF. The CDR3 nucleotides read TGCGCCAGCAGCTTGGACAGGGGATCAGTTTCACCCCTCCACTTT. Together with reference TRBV5-1 and TRBJ1-6, the CDR3 gives the full variable domain: KAGVTQTPRYLIKTRGQQVTLSCSPISGHRSVSWYQQTPGQGLQFLFEYFSETQRNKGNFPGRFSGRQFSNSRSEMNVSTLELGDSALYLCASSLDRGSVSPLHFGNGTRLTVT.

This clonotype was picked up a small number of times. The chain uses TRBV5-1 and TRBJ2-3, with D tentatively TRBD2 (5 bases). The CDR3 is 14 residues long. Trimming removed 6 bases at V and 0 bases at J, with 11 bases between. CDR1 is SGHRS and CDR2 is YFSETQ in the germline V gene. The CDR3 region is CASTEDSSTDTQYF. The CDR3 region has the DNA TGCGCCAGCACCGAGGACTCTAGCACAGATACGCAGTATTTT.

The rearrangement links TRBV2 to TRBJ2-7, with D possibly TRBD2 on 5 matching bases. CDR3 length: 13 amino acids. CDR1 and CDR2 (germline): SNHLY, FYNNEI. V was trimmed by 0 bases and J by 7 bases, leaving 10 bases between them. CDR3 residues: CASSEALGGEQYF. The CDR3 nucleotides read TGTGCCAGCAGTGAAGCGCTTGGCGGGGAGCAGTACTTC.

This clonotype was counted ten times or more. The genes are TRBV7-2 and TRBJ1-5; no clear D gene. The germline V gene has CDR1 SGHTA and CDR2 FQGNSA. Trimming pared 1 base from V and 0 bases from J, leaving 7 bases between. The CDR3 length is 15 residues. The CDR3 region is CASSLEGTSNQPQHF. DNA of the CDR3: TGTGCCAGCAGCTTAGAAGGTACTAGCAATCAGCCCCAGCATTTT.

This clonotype was counted a few times. The gene calls are TRBV6-1 and TRBJ2-3; D is ambiguous. V shed 2 bases and J shed 2 bases, with 8 bases lying between them. There are 14 residues in the CDR3. The germline gives CDR1 MNHNS, CDR2 SASEGT. This CDR3 reads CASSEMGYTDTQYF. The CDR3 nucleotides are TGTGCCAGCAGTGAAATGGGGTACACAGATACGCAGTATTTT.

This clonotype was detected ten times or more. V gene TRBV20-1 combines with J gene TRBJ1-5, with 7 bases fitting TRBD1. The V segment lost 4 bases and the J segment 3 bases; nucleotides outside the gene matches: 9. The CDR3 sequence is 15 residues long. Germline V lookup: CDR1 DFQATT, CDR2 SNEGSKA (reference sequence). The CDR3 nucleotides read TGCAGTGCTAATCGAGGGACAGTGGCCAATCAGCCCCAGCATTTT. It translates to CSANRGTVANQPQHF.